A selection of T cell receptor beta chains follows, all from one sample in a study of blood T cell repertoires in COVID-19. Sequenced by immunoSEQ multiplex PCR; TCRdb stores in-frame clones only, minus some. The sample shows fewer than 250,000 clones, approximately 80% of them seen only once. Specimen: peripheral blood. All receptors come from a woman in her fifties or sixties with active or convalescent COVID-19. The CDR3 runs from the conserved cysteine through the conserved F or W. A D gene is named only where the DNA matches it firmly. Rows may omit the clone size; those that give it use once, few, many or a size class.

clone size,J gene,V gene,D gene,CDR3 DNA,CDR3 protein
.,TRBJ1-1,TRBV3-1/TRBV3-2,.,TGTGCCAGCAGCTTAGGGACACCGAACACTGAAGCTTTCTTT,CASSLGTPNTEAFF
.,TRBJ2-2,TRBV19,TRBD1,TGTGCCAGTAGTCCGGGACAGGGTTTTTTGAGGATCGGGGAGCTGTTTTTT,CASSPGQGFLRIGELFF
.,TRBJ2-1,TRBV15,TRBD2,TGTGCCACCGGAGTTGCTAGCGGGGGCTACAATGAGCAGTTCTTC,CATGVASGGYNEQFF
.,TRBJ2-1,TRBV6-4,.,TGTGCCAGCAGTGAAACAGGGAATGAGCAGTTCTTC,CASSETGNEQFF
.,TRBJ2-1,TRBV28,TRBD2,TGTGCCAGCGGTCTAGCGGGCCGAATCAATGAGCAGTTCTTC,CASGLAGRINEQFF
.,TRBJ2-1,TRBV29-1,TRBD2,TGCAGCGTGGAGACTAGCGGACCTGACAATGAGCAGTTCTTC,CSVETSGPDNEQFF
.,TRBJ2-1,TRBV14,.,TGTGCCAGCAGCCCCCGACTTGCGCACAATGAGCAGTTCTTC,CASSPRLAHNEQFF
.,TRBJ2-1,TRBV5-6,.,TGTGCCAGCAGCCTTTACAATGAGCAGTTCTTC,CASSLYNEQFF
once,TRBJ2-1,TRBV4-1,TRBD2,TGCGCCAGCAGCCTACAGACTAGCGGGGGATTTGAGCAGTTCTTC,CASSLQTSGGFEQFF
.,TRBJ1-5,TRBV6-5,.,TGTGCCAGCAGTTACAACGAATATCTCGGAGCCCAGCATTTT,CASSYNEYLGAQHF
.,TRBJ2-1,TRBV7-2,TRBD1,TGTGCCAGCCGTCCAGGGGGCCCCTACAATGAGCAGTTCTTC,CASRPGGPYNEQFF
.,TRBJ2-1,TRBV24-1,.,TGTGCCACCAGTGATTTGGACAGACCCTACAATGAGCAGTTCTTC,CATSDLDRPYNEQFF
.,TRBJ2-7,TRBV27,.,TGTGCCAGCAGTTTGTTCCGGGCCGGGGACGAGCAGTACTTC,CASSLFRAGDEQYF
.,TRBJ1-2,TRBV5-4,TRBD1,TGTGCCAGCAGCCTGGATGGACAGGGATTGGGTGGCTACACCTTC,CASSLDGQGLGGYTF
.,TRBJ1-2,TRBV6-5,.,TGTGCCAGCAGTCGTAGCGATACAGGGTATGGCTACACCTTC,CASSRSDTGYGYTF
few,TRBJ2-1,TRBV19,TRBD2,TGTGCCAGTAGTTCCCAGCGGGAGCAGGGCAATGAGCAGTTCTTC,CASSSQREQGNEQFF
once,TRBJ2-3,TRBV19,TRBD1,TGTGCCAGTAGTATAGGGACAGGGAGTACAGATACGCAGTATTTT,CASSIGTGSTDTQYF
few,TRBJ1-1,TRBV19,.,TGTGCCAGTAGTATAGCAACCAACATGAACACTGAAGCTTTCTTT,CASSIATNMNTEAFF
once,TRBJ2-5,TRBV28,TRBD2,TGTGCCAGCAGTTTGGGGCGGGGGGCGAGGCAAGAGACCCAGTACTTC,CASSLGRGARQETQYF
once,TRBJ2-3,TRBV13,TRBD1,TGTGCCAGCAGCCTAAGCAGGGACAGGGACACAGATACGCAGTATTTT,CASSLSRDRDTDTQYF
.,TRBJ2-7,TRBV5-4,.,TGTGCCAGCAGCTCCGGGACAAGGAGCTCCTACGAGCAGTACTTC,CASSSGTRSSYEQYF
.,TRBJ1-6,TRBV6-5,TRBD1,TGTGCCAGCAGGGGACAGGGGAATTCACCCCTCCACTTT,CASRGQGNSPLHF
once,TRBJ2-3,TRBV29-1,TRBD2,TGCAGCGTTGAAAGGGGTATGGGGGGGAGCTCAGATACGCAGTATTTT,CSVERGMGGSSDTQYF
once,TRBJ2-5,TRBV6-5,TRBD2,TGTGCCAGCAGTTTCGCGGGGGGGTACCAAGAGACCCAGTACTTC,CASSFAGGYQETQYF
once,TRBJ1-5,TRBV2,.,TGTGCCAGCAGTTCCCCGGATCCTAGCTATAGCAATCAGCCCCAGCATTTT,CASSSPDPSYSNQPQHF
few,TRBJ2-5,TRBV5-1,TRBD1,TGCGCCAGCAGCTCCTCCGGGACAGGGGAAGAGACCCAGTACTTC,CASSSSGTGEETQYF
.,TRBJ1-3,TRBV19,.,TGTGCCAGTAGTATTGACAGCTTCTCTGGAAACACCATATATTTT,CASSIDSFSGNTIYF
.,TRBJ1-1,TRBV12-3/TRBV12-4,.,TGTGCCAGCAGGGGGGAGGAGAACACTGAAGCTTTCTTT,CASRGEENTEAFF
.,TRBJ1-5,TRBV28,.,TGTGCCAGCAGTTTGGCAAATTCCCCCCAGGGTCAGCCCCAGCATTTT,CASSLANSPQGQPQHF
.,TRBJ1-2,TRBV20-1,.,TGCAGTGCTCCTCGGGGTAGGTTCACCTTC,CSAPRGRFTF
.,TRBJ2-5,TRBV3-1/TRBV3-2,TRBD2,TGTGCCAGCAGCCAAGGGGGACTAGCGGGTCCTGGGGAGACCCAGTACTTC,CASSQGGLAGPGETQYF
.,TRBJ1-4,TRBV2,.,TGTGCCAGCAGTGTGGAGCTTGCTAATGAAAAACTGTTTTTT,CASSVELANEKLFF
.,TRBJ2-3,TRBV21-1,.,TGTGCCAGTCGGTTGGAGGGAGGGCCGATAAACACAGATACGCAGTATTTT,CASRLEGGPINTDTQYF
many,TRBJ2-1,TRBV5-6,TRBD1,TGTGCCAGCAGAGCACTTGGTGGACAGGGCTACAATGAGCAGTTCTTC,CASRALGGQGYNEQFF
once,TRBJ2-2,TRBV19,.,TGTGCCAGTAGTATACAGGCGAACACCGGGGAGCTGTTTTTT,CASSIQANTGELFF
.,TRBJ2-2,TRBV19,.,TGTGCCAGTAGGACGAGGTTGGACACCCACACCGGGGAGCTGTTTTTT,CASRTRLDTHTGELFF